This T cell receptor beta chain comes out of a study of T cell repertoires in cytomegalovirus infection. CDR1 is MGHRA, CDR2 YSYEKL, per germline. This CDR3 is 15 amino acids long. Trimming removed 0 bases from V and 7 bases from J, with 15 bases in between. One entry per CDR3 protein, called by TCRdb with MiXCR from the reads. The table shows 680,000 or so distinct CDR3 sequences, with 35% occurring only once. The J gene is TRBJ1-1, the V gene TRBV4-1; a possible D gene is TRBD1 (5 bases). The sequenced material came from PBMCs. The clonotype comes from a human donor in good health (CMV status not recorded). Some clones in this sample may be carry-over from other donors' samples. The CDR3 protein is CASSQDQVDQGEAFF. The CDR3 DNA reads TGCGCCAGCAGCCAAGACCAGGTAGACCAGGGTGAAGCTTTCTTT.